A selection of T cell receptor beta chains follows, all from one sample in a study of T cell changes during pregnancy in multiple sclerosis. TCRdb's copy holds only in-frame clones and misses some; the assay was immunoSEQ multiplex PCR. Among 100,000 to 150,000 clones listed, approximately 93% were seen once. The sample here was peripheral blood, taken before pregnancy. These receptor sequences come from a female donor with multiple sclerosis, enrolled in a pregnancy study. CDR3s include the opening cysteine and the closing phenylalanine or tryptophan. The order of the fields is D gene, V gene, J gene, clone size, CDR3 DNA, CDR3 protein. D genes are given only for firm matches. The listing skips clone size in some rows; elsewhere it reads once, few, many or a size class.

TRBD1,TRBV11-1,TRBJ1-4,-,TGTGCCAGCAGCAGGGACAGAAGTGCGGGAAAACTGTTTTTT,CASSRDRSAGKLFF
-,TRBV5-6,TRBJ1-5,once,TGTGCCAGCAGCTTGAGGCAGGCCAGCAATCAGCCCCAGCATTTT,CASSLRQASNQPQHF
-,TRBV2,TRBJ2-7,-,TGTGCCAGCAGTGACCGGGGAAACGAGCAGTACTTC,CASSDRGNEQYF
TRBD2,TRBV19,TRBJ2-1,-,TGTGCCAGTTTTGGGGCCCCGCTAGCGGGAGGGCCGTATGAGCAGTTCTTC,CASFGAPLAGGPYEQFF
-,TRBV15,TRBJ2-7,once,TGTGCCACCAGCAGAGGCAGGGGCGGCTACGAGCAGTACTTC,CATSRGRGGYEQYF
TRBD1,TRBV23-1,TRBJ1-5,-,TGCGCCAGCAGTCGTCCCACAGGGGATAGGCAGCCCCAGCATTTT,CASSRPTGDRQPQHF
TRBD1,TRBV9,TRBJ1-1,-,TGTGCCAGCAGCGTAGCGAGGGGGCCAGGATCTGAAGCTTTCTTT,CASSVARGPGSEAFF
-,TRBV21-1,TRBJ2-5,-,TGTGCCAGCAGACCCAGGGTGGGCGAGGAATCAAAAGAGACCCAGTACTTC,CASRPRVGEESKETQYF
-,TRBV7-8,TRBJ2-5,once,TGTGCCAGCAGCTTACTGGGGGCCCGGCGAGAGACCCAGTACTTC,CASSLLGARRETQYF
TRBD2,TRBV11-2,TRBJ2-5,-,TGTGCCAGCAGCTTTGGCGGGGGGGAAGAGACCCAGTACTTC,CASSFGGGEETQYF
TRBD2,TRBV18,TRBJ2-7,-,TGTGCCAGCTCACCGAATTCGGGACTAGCGGAGAATTACGAGCAGTACTTC,CASSPNSGLAENYEQYF
-,TRBV12-2,TRBJ1-5,-,TGTGCAAGTCGCACGACAGGACCTCATCCTCAGCCCCAGCATTTT,CASRTTGPHPQPQHF
TRBD2,TRBV5-1,TRBJ2-1,-,TGCGCCAGCAGCTTGGAGGGAGGGGAGGATGAGCAGTTCTTC,CASSLEGGEDEQFF
TRBD1,TRBV10-3,TRBJ1-3,-,TGTGCCATCAGGGACAGGGAAGGTGGAAACACCATATATTTT,CAIRDREGGNTIYF
TRBD1,TRBV10-3,TRBJ2-7,-,TGTGCCATCAGTGAAAGTATGGGACAGGGGTCCGACGAGCAGTACTTC,CAISESMGQGSDEQYF
TRBD1,TRBV19,TRBJ2-2,-,TGTGCCAGTAGGCCGGGTGACAGGGACACCGGGGAGCTGTTTTTT,CASRPGDRDTGELFF
TRBD1,TRBV19,TRBJ1-1,once,TGTGCCAGTAGTATCTCCGGGACAGGACACACTGAAGCTTTCTTT,CASSISGTGHTEAFF
TRBD1,TRBV7-6,TRBJ2-1,-,TGTGCCAGCAGCTTATCAACAGGGGGCTCTAATGAGCAGTTCTTC,CASSLSTGGSNEQFF
-,TRBV28,TRBJ1-2,-,TGTGCCAGCAGTTTTTCGCTGGGGGCGATAGGTGGCTACACCTTC,CASSFSLGAIGGYTF
-,TRBV13,TRBJ2-1,once,TGTGCCAGCAGCCCAGACCCAGGGAACTATGAGCAGTTCTTC,CASSPDPGNYEQFF
-,TRBV27,TRBJ2-7,-,TGTGCCAGCCGGGGGGCAGCTTCCTACGAGCAGTACTTC,CASRGAASYEQYF
-,TRBV30,TRBJ1-1,few,TGTGCCTGGAGTGTACGACAGGACGAAGCTTTCTTT,CAWSVRQDEAFF
TRBD2,TRBV7-9,TRBJ2-4,-,TGTGCCAGCAGCCACTGGACTAGCGGTGATATTTGGGCCAAAAACATTCAGTACTTC,CASSHWTSGDIWAKNIQYF
-,TRBV27,TRBJ1-2,-,TGTGCCAGCAGTTTGTCGCCCCCGGGGGTCTATGGCTACACCTTC,CASSLSPPGVYGYTF
TRBD2,TRBV15,TRBJ2-7,-,TGTGCCACCAGCAGAGAGGGACTAACCTACGAGCAGTACTTC,CATSREGLTYEQYF
-,TRBV9,TRBJ2-1,-,TGTGCCAGCAGCGCCTCGACAGTTTACAATGAGCAGTTCTTC,CASSASTVYNEQFF
TRBD1,TRBV2,TRBJ2-7,-,TGTGCCAGCGAACGACAGGGCCACGAGCAGTACTTC,CASERQGHEQYF
TRBD1,TRBV10-1,TRBJ2-7,few,TGCGCCAGCAGTGGACAGGGTGGCCACGAGCAGTACTTC,CASSGQGGHEQYF
-,TRBV16,TRBJ1-1,once,TGTGCCAGCAGCACAGCGTATTCGGGGGACACTGAAGCTTTCTTT,CASSTAYSGDTEAFF
-,TRBV18,TRBJ1-3,-,TGTGCCAGCTCACCGACAGTTGAAGGCACCATATATTTT,CASSPTVEGTIYF